This T cell receptor beta chain originates from a study of shared clonotypes between healthy human individuals. Naive CD4+ cells were CD45RA-selected; the remaining cells were memory. CDR1 SGHTA and CDR2 FQGTGA come from the germline V gene. Between the trimmed V and J ends, which lost 5 bases and 4 bases, there was a span of 17 bases. The CDR3 is 15 residues long. Clones were sequenced by immunoSEQ multiplex PCR, and TCRdb holds only the in-frame ones, with some missing. The repertoire holds about 2.3 million clones, with just under 95% as singletons. The sequenced material came from naive CD4+ T cells from PBMCs. As to subset: CD45RA+ positively selected. The chain is built from TRBV7-3 and TRBJ1-1; D may be TRBD1 (6 bases). This TCR was recovered from a young man in good health. Some clones in this sample may be carry-over from other donors' samples. The CDR3 DNA sequence: TGTGCCAGCAGCCCCGAAGGGGGGGCGGCCACTGAAGCTTTCTTT. This sequence encodes CASSPEGGAATEAFF. The complete variable domain, with remaining parts taken from reference TRBV7-3 and TRBJ1-1, reads GAGVSQTPSNKVTEKGKYVELRCDPISGHTALYWYRQSLGQGPEFLIYFQGTGAADDSGLPNDRFFAVRPEGSVSTLKIQRTERGDSAVYLCASSPEGGAATEAFFGQGTRLTVV.